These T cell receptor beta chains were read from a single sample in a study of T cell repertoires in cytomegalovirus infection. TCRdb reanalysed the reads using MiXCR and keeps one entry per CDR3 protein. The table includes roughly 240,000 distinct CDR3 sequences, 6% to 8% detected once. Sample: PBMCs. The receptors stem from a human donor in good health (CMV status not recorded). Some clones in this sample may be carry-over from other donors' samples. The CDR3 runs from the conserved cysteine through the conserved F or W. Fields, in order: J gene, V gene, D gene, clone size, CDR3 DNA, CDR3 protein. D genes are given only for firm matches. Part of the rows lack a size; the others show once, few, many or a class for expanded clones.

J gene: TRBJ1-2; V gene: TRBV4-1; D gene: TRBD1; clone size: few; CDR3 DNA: TGTGCCAGCAGCCAGGTGACAGGGGGCTTGGACTATGGCTACACCTTC; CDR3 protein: CASSQVTGGLDYGYTF
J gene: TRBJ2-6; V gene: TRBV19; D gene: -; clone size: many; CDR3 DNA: TGTGCGCCTTTCCCTGGCAAGTTGTACGTCCTGACTTTC; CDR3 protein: CAPFPGKLYVLTF
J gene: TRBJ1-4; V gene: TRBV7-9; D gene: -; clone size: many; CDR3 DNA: TGTGCCAGCCAAGGGACCGGTAATAATGAAAAACTGTTTTTT; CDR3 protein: CASQGTGNNEKLFF
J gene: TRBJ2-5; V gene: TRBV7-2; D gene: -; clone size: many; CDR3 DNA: TGTGCCAGCAGCTCGGGGCCAGGAGAGACCCAGTACTTC; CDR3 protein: CASSSGPGETQYF
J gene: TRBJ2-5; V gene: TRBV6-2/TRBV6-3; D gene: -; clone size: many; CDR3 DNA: TGTGCCAGCCACCGGGAGACCCAAGAGACCCAGTACTTC; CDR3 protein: CASHRETQETQYF
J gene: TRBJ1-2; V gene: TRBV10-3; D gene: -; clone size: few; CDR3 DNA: TGTGCCATCAGTGGGAGCCTCTATGGCTACACCTTC; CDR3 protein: CAISGSLYGYTF
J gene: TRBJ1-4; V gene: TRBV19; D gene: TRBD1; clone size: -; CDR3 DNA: TGTGCCAGTAGTACAGGACAGGGTCCGTCGAACGAAAAACTGTTTTTT; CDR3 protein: CASSTGQGPSNEKLFF
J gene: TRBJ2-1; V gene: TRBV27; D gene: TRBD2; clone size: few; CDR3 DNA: TGTGCCAGCAGGACTAGCGGGTCCTACAATGAGCAGTTCTTC; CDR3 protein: CASRTSGSYNEQFF
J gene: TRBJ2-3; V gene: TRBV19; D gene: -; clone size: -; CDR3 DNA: TGTGCCAGTCAAAATACCCCTGGAGGGACGGGAGATACGCAGTATTTT; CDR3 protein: CASQNTPGGTGDTQYF
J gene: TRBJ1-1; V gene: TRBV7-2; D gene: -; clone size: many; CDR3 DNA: TGTGCCAGCAGCTTAGGGGGGGATTGGACTGAAGCTTTCTTT; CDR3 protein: CASSLGGDWTEAFF
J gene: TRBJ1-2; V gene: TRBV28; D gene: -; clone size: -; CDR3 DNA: TGTGCCAGCAGTTTCAGTGGGGACTCCTATGGCTACACCTTC; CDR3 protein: CASSFSGDSYGYTF
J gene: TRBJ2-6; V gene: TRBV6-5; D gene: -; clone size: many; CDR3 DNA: TGTGCCACCCGCTTCTCTGGGGCCAACGTCCTGACTTTC; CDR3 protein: CATRFSGANVLTF
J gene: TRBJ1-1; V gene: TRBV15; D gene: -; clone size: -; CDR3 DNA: TGTGCCACCAGCAAGGAAGGCTACGAAGCTTTCTTT; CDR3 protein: CATSKEGYEAFF
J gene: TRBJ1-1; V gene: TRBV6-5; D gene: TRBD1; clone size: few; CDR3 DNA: TGTGCCAGCAGTTACTCGTCTAAGGGGGCCCGGGCTTTCTTT; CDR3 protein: CASSYSSKGARAFF
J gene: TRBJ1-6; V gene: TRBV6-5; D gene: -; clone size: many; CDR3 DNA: TGTGCCAGCAACCGGGACGATTCACCCCTCCACTTT; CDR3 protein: CASNRDDSPLHF
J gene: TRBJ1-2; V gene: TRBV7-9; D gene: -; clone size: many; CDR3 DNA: TGTGCCAGCAGCGCCCGGGAGTTACCACCGAGTGGCTACACCTTC; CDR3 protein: CASSARELPPSGYTF
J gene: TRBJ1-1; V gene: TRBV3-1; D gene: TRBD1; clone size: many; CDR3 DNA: TGTGCCAGCAGCCCCCGACAGGGGGCGAACACTGAAGCTTTCTTT; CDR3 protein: CASSPRQGANTEAFF
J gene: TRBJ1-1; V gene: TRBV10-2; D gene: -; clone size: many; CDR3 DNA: TGCGCCAGCAGTGATCCCCCAAACACTGAAGCTTTCTTT; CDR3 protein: CASSDPPNTEAFF
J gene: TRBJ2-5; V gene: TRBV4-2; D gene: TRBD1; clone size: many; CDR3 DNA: TGTGCCAGCAGCCAAGGACCGGACAGGGGGCGAGAGACCCAGTACTTC; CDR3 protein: CASSQGPDRGRETQYF
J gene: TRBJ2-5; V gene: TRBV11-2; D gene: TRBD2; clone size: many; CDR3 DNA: TGTGCCAGCAGCGGAAGAGGGGCGGGGGTGTACCAAGAGACCCAGTACTTC; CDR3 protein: CASSGRGAGVYQETQYF